Given below is one T cell receptor beta chain in context. The record originates from a study of OX40 agonist ivuxolimab in advanced cancers. Measured with immunoSEQ multiplex PCR; TCRdb has only the in-frame clones, and not every one. The sample has 94,000 or so clones, around four fifths seen once; the top ten hold 0.95% to 1.3%. The CDR3 loop spans 14 amino acids. J was trimmed by 4 bases and V by 4 bases; bases with no gene match: 3. CDR1 is SGHRS and CDR2 is YFSETQ in the germline V gene. The clonotype was recovered from an adult with an advanced solid tumor such as melanoma, head and neck, liver or kidney cancer. This chain links TRBV5-1 with TRBJ2-3; 10 bases line up with TRBD1. Sequencing was performed on CD4+ or CD8+ T cells sorted from blood, taken in a trial of the OX40 agonist ivuxolimab. The CDR3 protein is CASSTGQGADTQYF. The CDR3 DNA sequence: TGCGCCAGCAGCACCGGACAGGGGGCAGATACGCAGTATTTT.